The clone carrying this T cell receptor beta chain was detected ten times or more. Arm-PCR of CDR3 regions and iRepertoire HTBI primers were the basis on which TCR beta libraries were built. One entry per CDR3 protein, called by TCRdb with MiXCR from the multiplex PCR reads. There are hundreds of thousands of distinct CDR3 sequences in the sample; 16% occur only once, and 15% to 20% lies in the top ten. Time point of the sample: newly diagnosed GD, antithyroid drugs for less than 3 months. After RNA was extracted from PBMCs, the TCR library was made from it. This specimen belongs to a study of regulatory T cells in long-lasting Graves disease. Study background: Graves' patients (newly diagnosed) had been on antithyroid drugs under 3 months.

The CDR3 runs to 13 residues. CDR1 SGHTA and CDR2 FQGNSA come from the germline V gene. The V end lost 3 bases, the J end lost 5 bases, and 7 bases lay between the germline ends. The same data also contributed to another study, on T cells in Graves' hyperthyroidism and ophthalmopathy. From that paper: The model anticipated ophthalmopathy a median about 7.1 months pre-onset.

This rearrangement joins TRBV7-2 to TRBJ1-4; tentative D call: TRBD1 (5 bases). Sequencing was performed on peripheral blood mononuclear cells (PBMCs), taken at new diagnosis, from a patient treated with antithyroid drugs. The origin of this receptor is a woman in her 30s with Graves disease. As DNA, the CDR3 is TGTGCCAGCAGCTTGAGGGGAAATGAAAAACTGTTTTTT. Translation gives CASSLRGNEKLFF.